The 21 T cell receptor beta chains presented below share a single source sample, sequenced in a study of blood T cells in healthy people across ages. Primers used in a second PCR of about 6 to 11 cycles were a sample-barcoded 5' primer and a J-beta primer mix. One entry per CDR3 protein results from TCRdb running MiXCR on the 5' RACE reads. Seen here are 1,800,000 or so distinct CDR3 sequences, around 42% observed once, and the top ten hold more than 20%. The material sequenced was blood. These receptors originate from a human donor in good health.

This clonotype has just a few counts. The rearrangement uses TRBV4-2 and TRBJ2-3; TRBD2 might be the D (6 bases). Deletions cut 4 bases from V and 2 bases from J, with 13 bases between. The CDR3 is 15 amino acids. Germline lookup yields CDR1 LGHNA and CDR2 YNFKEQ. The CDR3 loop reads CASSPKRANTDTQYF. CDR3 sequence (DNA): TGTGCCAGCAGCCCAAAGCGGGCTAACACAGATACGCAGTATTTT.

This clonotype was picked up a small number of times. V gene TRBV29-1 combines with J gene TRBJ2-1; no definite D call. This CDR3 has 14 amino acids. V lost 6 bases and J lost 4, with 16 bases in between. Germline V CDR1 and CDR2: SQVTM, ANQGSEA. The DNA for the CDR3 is TGCAGCGTGATGCCGAACAGTGAATACAATGAGCAGTTCTTC. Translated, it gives CSVMPNSEYNEQFF.

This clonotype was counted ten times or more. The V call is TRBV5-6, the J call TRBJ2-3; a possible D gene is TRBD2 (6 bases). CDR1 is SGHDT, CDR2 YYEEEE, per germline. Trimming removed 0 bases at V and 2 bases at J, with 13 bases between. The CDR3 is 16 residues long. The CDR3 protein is CASSLVAGTATDTQYF. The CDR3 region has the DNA TGTGCCAGCAGCTTGGTGGCGGGGACCGCCACAGATACGCAGTATTTT.

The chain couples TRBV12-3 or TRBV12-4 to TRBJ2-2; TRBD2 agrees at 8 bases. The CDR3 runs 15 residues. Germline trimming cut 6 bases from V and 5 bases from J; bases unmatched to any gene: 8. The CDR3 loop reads CASSPFSGATGELFF. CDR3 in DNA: TGTGCCAGCAGCCCTTTTAGCGGGGCGACCGGGGAGCTGTTTTTT.

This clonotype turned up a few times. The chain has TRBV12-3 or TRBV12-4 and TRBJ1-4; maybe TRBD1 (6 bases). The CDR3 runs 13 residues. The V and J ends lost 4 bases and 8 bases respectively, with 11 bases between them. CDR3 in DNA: TGTGCCAGCAGTTCCAGGGGCGAGGAAAAACTGTTTTTT. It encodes CASSSRGEEKLFF.

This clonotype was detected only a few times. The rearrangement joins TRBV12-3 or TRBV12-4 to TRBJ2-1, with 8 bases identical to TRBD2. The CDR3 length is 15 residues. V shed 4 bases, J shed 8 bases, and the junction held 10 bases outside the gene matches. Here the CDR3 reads CASSSGRGGLDEQFF. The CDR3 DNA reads TGTGCCAGCAGTTCGGGCCGGGGGGGTTTGGATGAGCAGTTCTTC.

CDR3 protein: CASSSKGMITEAFF. The CDR3 region has the DNA TGCGCCAGCAGCTCAAAGGGGATGATTACTGAAGCTTTCTTT. This rearrangement joins TRBV4-1 to TRBJ1-1; D possibly corresponds to TRBD1 (5 bases). Germline V lookup: CDR1 MGHRA, CDR2 YSYEKL. The CDR3 extends over 14 amino acids. The ends were cut back, 5 bases at V and 5 bases at J, with 15 bases in the middle.

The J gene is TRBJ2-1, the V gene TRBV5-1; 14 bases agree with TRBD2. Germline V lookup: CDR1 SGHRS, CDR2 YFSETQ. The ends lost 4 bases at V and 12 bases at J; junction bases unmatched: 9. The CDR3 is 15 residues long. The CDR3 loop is CASSPWGTSGGPQFF. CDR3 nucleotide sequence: TGCGCCAGCAGCCCGTGGGGGACTAGCGGGGGACCGCAGTTCTTC.

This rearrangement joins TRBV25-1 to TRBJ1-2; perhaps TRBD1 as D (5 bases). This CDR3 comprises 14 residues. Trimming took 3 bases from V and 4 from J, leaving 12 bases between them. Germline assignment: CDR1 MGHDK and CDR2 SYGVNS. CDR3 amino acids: CASSDGDDFYGYTF. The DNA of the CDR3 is TGTGCCAGCAGTGATGGGGACGATTTCTATGGCTACACCTTC.

The CDR3 sequence: CASSRAIGIVESLGSYTF. The CDR3 coding sequence is TGTGCCAGCAGCAGGGCGATTGGGATCGTGGAGAGTCTTGGAAGCTACACCTTC. The V gene is TRBV7-9, the J gene TRBJ1-2; D not resolved. This CDR3 has 18 residues. Germline V gene data show CDR1 as SEHNR and CDR2 as FQNEAQ (reference sequence). The ends were cut back, 5 bases at V and 9 bases at J, with 31 bases in the middle.

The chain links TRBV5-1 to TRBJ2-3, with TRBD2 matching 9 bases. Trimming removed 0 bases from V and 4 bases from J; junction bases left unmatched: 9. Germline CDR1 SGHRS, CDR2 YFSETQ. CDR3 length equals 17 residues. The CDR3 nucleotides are TGCGCCAGCAGCTTGGCGCTAGCGGGGTTCAAGTCAGATACGCAGTATTTT. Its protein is CASSLALAGFKSDTQYF.

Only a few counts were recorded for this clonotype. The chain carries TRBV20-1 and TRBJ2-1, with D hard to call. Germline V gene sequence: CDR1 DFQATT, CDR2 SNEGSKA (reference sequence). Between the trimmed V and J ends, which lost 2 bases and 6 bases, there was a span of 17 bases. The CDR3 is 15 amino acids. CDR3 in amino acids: CSARLEERGGNEQFF. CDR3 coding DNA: TGCAGTGCTAGACTAGAGGAGAGAGGTGGCAATGAGCAGTTCTTC.

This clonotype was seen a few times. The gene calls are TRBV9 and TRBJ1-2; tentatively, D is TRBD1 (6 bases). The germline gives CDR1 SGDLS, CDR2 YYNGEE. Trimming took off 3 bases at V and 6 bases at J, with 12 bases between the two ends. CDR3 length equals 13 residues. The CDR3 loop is CASSAMDSHGYTF. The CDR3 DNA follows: TGTGCCAGCAGCGCGATGGACAGTCATGGCTACACCTTC. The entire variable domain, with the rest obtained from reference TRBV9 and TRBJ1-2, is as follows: DSGVTQTPKHLITATGQRVTLRCSPRSGDLSVYWYQQSLDQGLQFLIQYYNGEERAKGNILERFSAQQFPDLHSELNLSSLELGDSALYFCASSAMDSHGYTFGSGTRLTVV.

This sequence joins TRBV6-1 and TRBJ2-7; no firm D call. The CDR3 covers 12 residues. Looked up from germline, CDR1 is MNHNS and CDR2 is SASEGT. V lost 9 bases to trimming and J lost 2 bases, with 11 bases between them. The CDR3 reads CASRVTPYEQYF. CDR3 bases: TGTGCCAGTAGGGTTACTCCCTACGAGCAGTACTTC.

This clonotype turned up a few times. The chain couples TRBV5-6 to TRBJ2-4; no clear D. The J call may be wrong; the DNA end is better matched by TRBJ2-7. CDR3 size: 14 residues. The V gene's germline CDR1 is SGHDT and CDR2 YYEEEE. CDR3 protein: CASSSSTTFYEQYF. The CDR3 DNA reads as TGTGCCAGCAGCTCGTCAACGACGTTTTACGAGCAGTACTTC.

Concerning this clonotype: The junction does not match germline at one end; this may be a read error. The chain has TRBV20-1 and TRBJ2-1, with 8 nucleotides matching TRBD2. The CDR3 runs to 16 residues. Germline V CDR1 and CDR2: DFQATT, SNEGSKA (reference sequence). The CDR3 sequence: CSVRDRRGGLYNEQFF. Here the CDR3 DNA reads TGCAGTGTTAGAGATCGTCGGGGGGGCCTATACAATGAGCAGTTCTTC.

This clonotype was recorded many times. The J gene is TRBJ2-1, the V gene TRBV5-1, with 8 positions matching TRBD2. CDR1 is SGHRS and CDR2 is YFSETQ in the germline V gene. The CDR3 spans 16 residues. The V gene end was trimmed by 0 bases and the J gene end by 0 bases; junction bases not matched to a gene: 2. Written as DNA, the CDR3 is TGCGCCAGCAGCTTGGACGGGGGGGACTCCTACAATGAGCAGTTCTTC. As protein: CASSLDGGDSYNEQFF.

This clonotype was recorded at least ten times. The CDR3: CSVAVSYEQYF. The CDR3, as DNA: TGCAGCGTCGCTGTCTCCTACGAGCAGTACTTC. The chain employs TRBV29-1 and TRBJ2-7; D ambiguous. Germline values: CDR1 SQVTM, CDR2 ANQGSEA. The germline V and J ends were trimmed by 6 bases and 0 bases, with 6 bases remaining between them. This CDR3 has 11 amino acids.

CDR3 in DNA: TGTGCCAGCAGTCCGAGACTAGCGGGGGAGAGCGATGAGCAGTTCTTC. The encoded protein is CASSPRLAGESDEQFF. J is TRBJ2-1 and V is TRBV12-3 or TRBV12-4, with 12 bases identical to TRBD2. V lost 5 bases to trimming and J lost 8 bases; unmatched junction nucleotides: 10. The CDR3 length is 16 residues.

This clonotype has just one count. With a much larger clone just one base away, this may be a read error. The CDR3 region has the DNA TGCAGCGTTGGCGGACTAGCGGGGGGAAAGCAAGAGGCCCAGTACTTC. Translated, it gives CSVGGLAGGKQEAQYF. The V call is TRBV29-1, the J call TRBJ2-5; 14 bases align to TRBD2. The CDR3 consists of 16 residues. CDR1 and CDR2 (germline): SQVTM, ANQGSEA.

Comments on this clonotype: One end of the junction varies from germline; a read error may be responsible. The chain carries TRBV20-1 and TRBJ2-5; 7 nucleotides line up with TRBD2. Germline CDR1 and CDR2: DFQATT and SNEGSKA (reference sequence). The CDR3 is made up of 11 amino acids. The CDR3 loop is CRARTRETQYF. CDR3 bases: TGCAGGGCTAGGACTAGAGAGACCCAGTACTTC.